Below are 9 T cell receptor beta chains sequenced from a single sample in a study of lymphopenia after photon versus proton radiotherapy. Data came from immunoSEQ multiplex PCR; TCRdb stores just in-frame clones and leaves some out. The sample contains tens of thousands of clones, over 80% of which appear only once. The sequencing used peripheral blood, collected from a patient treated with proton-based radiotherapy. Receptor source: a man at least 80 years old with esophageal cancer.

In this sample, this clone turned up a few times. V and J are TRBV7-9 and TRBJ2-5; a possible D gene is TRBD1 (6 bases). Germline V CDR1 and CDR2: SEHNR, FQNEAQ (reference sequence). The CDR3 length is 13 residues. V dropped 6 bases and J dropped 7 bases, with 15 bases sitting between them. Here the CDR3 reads CASRKTGRGTQYF. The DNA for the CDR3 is TGTGCCAGCAGGAAGACAGGAAGGGGGACCCAGTACTTC.

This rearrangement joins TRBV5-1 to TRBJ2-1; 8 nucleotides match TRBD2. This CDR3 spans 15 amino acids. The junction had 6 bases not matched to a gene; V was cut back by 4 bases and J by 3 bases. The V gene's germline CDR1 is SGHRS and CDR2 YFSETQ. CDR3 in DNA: TGCGCCAGCAGCCATACTAGCGGAGGCTACAATGAGCAGTTCTTC. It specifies CASSHTSGGYNEQFF. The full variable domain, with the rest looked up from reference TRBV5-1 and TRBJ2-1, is KAGVTQTPRYLIKTRGQQVTLSCSPISGHRSVSWYQQTPGQGLQFLFEYFSETQRNKGNFPGRFSGRQFSNSRSEMNVSTLELGDSALYLCASSHTSGGYNEQFFGPGTRLTVL.

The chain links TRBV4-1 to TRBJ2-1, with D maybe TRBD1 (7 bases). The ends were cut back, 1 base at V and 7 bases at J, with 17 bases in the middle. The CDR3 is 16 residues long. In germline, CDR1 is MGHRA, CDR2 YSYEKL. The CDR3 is CASSQAGGSSTNEQFF. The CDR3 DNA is TGCGCCAGCAGCCAAGCAGGGGGGTCTAGTACAAATGAGCAGTTCTTC.

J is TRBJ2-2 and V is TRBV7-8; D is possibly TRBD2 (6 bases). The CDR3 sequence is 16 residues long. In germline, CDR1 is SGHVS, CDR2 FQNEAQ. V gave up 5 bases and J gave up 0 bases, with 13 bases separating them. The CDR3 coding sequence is TGTGCCAGCAGCCCAGCCATAGCGGCGAACACCGGGGAGCTGTTTTTT. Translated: CASSPAIAANTGELFF.

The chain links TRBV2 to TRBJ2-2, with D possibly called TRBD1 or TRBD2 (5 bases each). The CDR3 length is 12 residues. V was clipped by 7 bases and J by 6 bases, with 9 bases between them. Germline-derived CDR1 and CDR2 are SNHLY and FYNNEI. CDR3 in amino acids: CASKGTAGELFF. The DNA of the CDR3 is TGTGCCAGCAAGGGGACGGCCGGGGAGCTGTTTTTT.

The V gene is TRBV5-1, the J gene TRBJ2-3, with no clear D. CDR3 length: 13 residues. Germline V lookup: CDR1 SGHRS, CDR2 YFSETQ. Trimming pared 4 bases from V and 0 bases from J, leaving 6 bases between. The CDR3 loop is CASSAGSTDTQYF. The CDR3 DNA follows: TGCGCCAGCAGCGCCGGTAGCACAGATACGCAGTATTTT.

CDR3: CAYESYPTEQFF. The CDR3 coding sequence is TGTGCCTATGAATCCTACCCAACTGAGCAGTTCTTC. This chain connects TRBV30 to TRBJ2-1; D is undetermined. The CDR3 extends over 12 amino acids. CDR1 is GTSNPN and CDR2 is SVGIG in the germline V gene (reference sequence). The germline V and J ends were trimmed by 7 bases and 9 bases, with 16 bases remaining between them.

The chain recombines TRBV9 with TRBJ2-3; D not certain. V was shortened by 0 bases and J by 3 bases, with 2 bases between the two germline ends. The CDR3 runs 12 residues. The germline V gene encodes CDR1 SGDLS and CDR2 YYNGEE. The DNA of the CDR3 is TGTGCCAGCAGCGTAGGAACAGATACGCAGTATTTT. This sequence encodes CASSVGTDTQYF.

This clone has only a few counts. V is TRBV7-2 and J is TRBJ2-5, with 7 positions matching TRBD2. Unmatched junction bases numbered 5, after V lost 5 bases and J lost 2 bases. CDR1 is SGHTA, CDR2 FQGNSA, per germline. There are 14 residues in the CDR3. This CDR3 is CASSHQRGQETQYF. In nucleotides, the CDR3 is TGTGCCAGCAGCCACCAGCGGGGACAAGAGACCCAGTACTTC.